The following is a T cell receptor beta chain sequence with its context. The data belong to a study of blood T cell repertoires in COVID-19. The overall study: Samples of COVID-19 (acute and convalescent) were obtained from the United States, Italy and Spain.

The CDR3 is made up of 16 amino acids. Per the germline V gene, CDR1 is SGHRS and CDR2 is YFSETQ. V dropped 4 bases and J dropped 6 bases, with 20 bases sitting between them. Repertoires were generated with immunoSEQ multiplex PCR, while TCRdb's copy carries only in-frame clones and drops some. Counted here are about 190,000 clones, approximately 80% occurring once; the ten biggest clones make up 15% to 20%. This sequence joins TRBV5-1 and TRBJ2-1; TRBD1 is a possible D gene (6 bases). Sequencing input: peripheral blood. The sequence was obtained from a human donor in a cohort sampled during active COVID-19. CDR3 amino acids: CASSPLGGMRRNEQFF. The CDR3 region has the DNA TGCGCCAGCAGCCCGTTAGGGGGAATGCGCCGCAATGAGCAGTTCTTC.